Below, 28 T cell receptor beta chains from the same sample are listed, as sequenced in a study of shared clonotypes between healthy human individuals. Produced via immunoSEQ multiplex PCR; TCRdb's table is partial and in-frame only. The sample has approximately 440,000 clones, approximately 71% seen once. What was sequenced was PBMCs. Receptors were obtained from a woman between 35 and 50 years old in good health. Some clones in this sample may be carry-over from other donors' samples.

This clone occurred once. This rearrangement joins TRBV9 to TRBJ2-5; tentative D call: TRBD2 (6 bases). V lost 4 bases and J 4 bases, leaving 8 bases between the germline ends. The germline V gene encodes CDR1 SGDLS and CDR2 YYNGEE. The CDR3 length is 12 residues. The CDR3 sequence: CASSSGGETQYF. The CDR3 coding sequence is TGTGCCAGCAGCTCCGGGGGAGAGACCCAGTACTTC.

The rearrangement joins TRBV6-1 to TRBJ2-3; D ambiguous. CDR3 length equals 15 residues. Germline assignment: CDR1 MNHNS and CDR2 SASEGT. Trimming cost V 6 bases and J 0 bases, with 13 bases left between them. The CDR3 is CASRRLRTSTDTQYF. As DNA, the CDR3 is TGTGCCAGCAGACGGCTACGAACTAGCACAGATACGCAGTATTTT.

J is TRBJ1-2 and V is TRBV7-9; D is uncertain. The CDR3 loop spans 13 amino acids. Germline V gene data show CDR1 as SEHNR and CDR2 as FQNEAQ (reference sequence). V was cut by 2 bases and J by 2 bases, with 6 bases left in between. The CDR3 region has the DNA TGTGCCAGCAGCTTAAACAGCAACTATGGCTACACCTTC. This encodes CASSLNSNYGYTF.

The gene calls are TRBV5-4 and TRBJ2-7; 8 bases map to TRBD2. The CDR3 has 17 amino acids. CDR1 and CDR2 (germline): SGHNT, YYREEE (reference sequence). J was trimmed by 4 bases and V by 0 bases; bases with no gene match: 12. The CDR3 spells CASSLVGGGTSGYEQYF. CDR3 coding DNA: TGTGCCAGCAGCTTGGTGGGCGGGGGGACTAGTGGATACGAGCAGTACTTC.

The chain recombines TRBV9 with TRBJ2-1; TRBD2 matches 15 bases. Looked up from germline, CDR1 is SGDLS and CDR2 is YYNGEE. The CDR3 contains 17 residues. Trimming removed 3 bases from V and 6 bases from J; junction bases left unmatched: 7. The DNA of the CDR3 is TGTGCCAGCAGCGCTGGACTAGCGGGAGGGTGGGGCAATGAGCAGTTCTTC. It specifies CASSAGLAGGWGNEQFF. Full variable domain (outside the CDR3, taken from reference TRBV9 and TRBJ2-1): DSGVTQTPKHLITATGQRVTLRCSPRSGDLSVYWYQQSLDQGLQFLIQYYNGEERAKGNILERFSAQQFPDLHSELNLSSLELGDSALYFCASSAGLAGGWGNEQFFGPGTRLTVL.

The CDR3 sequence: CASSLNPQLANYGYTF. Here the CDR3 DNA reads TGTGCCAGCAGCTTAAACCCACAGCTAGCTAACTATGGCTACACCTTC. The genes are TRBV11-2 and TRBJ1-2, with D hard to call. Trimming pared 2 bases from V and 0 bases from J, leaving 13 bases between. The CDR3 is 16 residues long. The germline V gene encodes CDR1 SGHAT and CDR2 FQNNGV.

Points on this clone: A read error is the likely source, as a far larger clone sits one nucleotide away. V is TRBV30 and J is TRBJ2-3; 10 bases align to TRBD2. The CDR3 is made up of 15 amino acids. Germline CDR1 is GTSNPN and CDR2 is SVGIG (reference sequence). V trimming: 1 base; J trimming: 4 bases; junction bases outside the gene matches: 5. The chain's CDR3 is CAWSELAGLADTQYF. The CDR3 nucleotides are TGTGCCTGGAGTGAACTAGCGGGACTTGCAGATACGCAGTATTTT.

About this clone itself: This clone may be a read error of a much larger clone one base away. This rearrangement joins TRBV5-4 to TRBJ2-5; 7 bases match TRBD2. The ends lost 7 bases at V and 5 bases at J; junction bases unmatched: 14. The CDR3 contains 15 residues. Germline CDR1 is SGHNT and CDR2 is YYREEE (reference sequence). CDR3: CASGRGVAEGETQYF. CDR3 in DNA: TGTGCCAGCGGCCGGGGGGTAGCGGAGGGGGAGACCCAGTACTTC. Complete variable domain (other parts from reference TRBV5-4 and TRBJ2-5): ETGVTQSPTHLIKTRGQQVTLRCSSQSGHNTVSWYQQALGQGPQFIFQYYREEENGRGNFPPRFSGLQFPNYSSELNVNALELDDSALYLCASGRGVAEGETQYFGPGTRLLVL.

This chain joins TRBV5-1 and TRBJ2-3, with D possibly TRBD2 on 6 matching bases. Germline V CDR1 and CDR2: SGHRS, YFSETQ. Trimming cost V 5 bases and J 2 bases, with 15 bases left between them. There are 15 residues in the CDR3. This CDR3 is CASREVADITDTQYF. The CDR3 coding sequence is TGCGCCAGCAGGGAAGTAGCGGACATCACAGATACGCAGTATTTT.

This clone showed up just once. The V call is TRBV5-4, the J call TRBJ2-1; 16 positions match TRBD2. The CDR3 has 19 amino acids. The J segment lost 9 bases and the V segment lost 0 bases, leaving 12 bases of the junction unmatched. The germline V gene encodes CDR1 SGHNT and CDR2 YYREEE (reference sequence). The CDR3 protein is CASSLAVGTSGRGRVEQFF. CDR3 bases: TGTGCCAGCAGCTTGGCCGTGGGGACTAGCGGGAGGGGCAGGGTTGAGCAGTTCTTC.

The chain has TRBV19 and TRBJ2-1; TRBD2 agrees at 11 bases. Losses at the gene ends were 3 bases for V and 6 bases for J; bases not matched to a gene: 4. The CDR3 length is 15 residues. The germline CDR1 and CDR2 sequences are LNHDA and SQIVND (reference sequence). The CDR3 sequence: CASSMGLAARNEQFF. The CDR3 region has the DNA TGTGCCAGTAGTATGGGACTAGCGGCCCGCAATGAGCAGTTCTTC.

As for this clone: Other DNA sequences in the sample encode the same CDR3. The chain links TRBV5-4 to TRBJ1-1; 9 bases map to TRBD1. Trimming removed 4 bases from V and 0 bases from J; junction bases left unmatched: 4. The CDR3 consists of 15 residues. Germline V lookup: CDR1 SGHNT, CDR2 YYREEE (reference sequence). The CDR3 DNA reads as TGTGCCAGCAGCACCGGACAGGGGTTGAACACTGAAGCTTTCTTT. Its translation is CASSTGQGLNTEAFF.

The V call is TRBV30, the J call TRBJ1-2; D gene ambiguous. The V gene's germline CDR1 is GTSNPN and CDR2 SVGIG (reference sequence). Trimming took off 5 bases at V and 7 bases at J, with 20 bases between the two ends. The CDR3 has 14 amino acids. CDR3 bases: TGTGCCTGGGGTGAAACAGCCCTTATGGGTGGCTACACCTTC. Its translation: CAWGETALMGGYTF.

The chain has TRBV4-3 and TRBJ2-1; D is uncertain. The CDR3 is 14 amino acids. V was cut by 1 base and J by 9 bases, with 13 bases left in between. The germline CDR1 and CDR2 sequences are LGHNA and YSLEER. CDR3 DNA: TGCGCCAGCAGCCAAGTTACCCGACTTGGTGAGCAGTTCTTC. Amino acids: CASSQVTRLGEQFF.

This clone was seen once. The chain joins TRBV19 to TRBJ1-3; D remains unclear. Trimming removed 8 bases from V and 0 bases from J, with 5 bases in between. This CDR3 has 12 amino acids. The V gene's germline CDR1 is LNHDA and CDR2 SQIVND (reference sequence). In nucleotides, the CDR3 is TGTGCCAGTGCGAGCTCTGGAAACACCATATATTTT. This encodes CASASSGNTIYF. The entire variable domain, with the rest obtained from reference TRBV19 and TRBJ1-3, is as follows: DGGITQSPKYLFRKEGQNVTLSCEQNLNHDAMYWYRQDPGQGLRLIYYSQIVNDFQKGDIAEGYSVSREKKESFPLTVTSAQKNPTAFYLCASASSGNTIYFGEGSWLTVV.

The chain has TRBV11-1 and TRBJ2-3; 8 positions agree with TRBD2. Germline assignment: CDR1 SGHAT and CDR2 FQDESV (reference sequence). CDR3 length: 16 amino acids. J lost 7 bases, V lost 3 bases, and 12 bases had no gene match. Here the CDR3 DNA reads TGTGCCAGCAGCTTGGAGGCCGGGACTAGTTCATATACGCAGTATTTT. Protein: CASSLEAGTSSYTQYF.

The chain has TRBV23-1 and TRBJ2-1; D not resolved. TRBV23-1 is noted as an ORF with a role that remains uncertain. The germline V and J ends were trimmed by 6 bases and 0 bases, with 15 bases remaining between them. This CDR3 contains 16 residues. The CDR3 loop reads CASSQDLASSYNEQFF. The CDR3 region has the DNA TGCGCCAGCAGCCAAGATCTCGCGAGCTCCTACAATGAGCAGTTCTTC.

The rearrangement joins TRBV28 to TRBJ1-5; D not resolved. This CDR3 has 13 amino acids. Germline V gives CDR1 MDHEN, CDR2 SYDVKM. V lost 2 bases to trimming and J lost 6 bases, with 8 bases between them. CDR3 sequence (DNA): TGTGCCAGCAGTTTACAGTACGCTCAGCCCCAGCATTTT. Its protein product is CASSLQYAQPQHF.

V usage is TRBV6-5 and J usage is TRBJ2-1; a weak D match, TRBD1 (6 bases). The CDR3 is made up of 15 amino acids. V was clipped by 6 bases and J by 5 bases, with 17 bases between them. CDR1 MNHEY and CDR2 SVGAGI come from the germline V gene. This chain's CDR3 is CASRTGTARNNEQFF. The CDR3 DNA reads as TGTGCCAGCAGAACAGGGACGGCCCGGAACAATGAGCAGTTCTTC.

The V gene is TRBV18, the J gene TRBJ1-6; 10 bases line up with TRBD1. Germline assignment: CDR1 KGHSH and CDR2 LQKENI. J lost 10 bases, V lost 1 base, and 13 bases had no gene match. This CDR3 is built from 18 residues. The CDR3 DNA reads TGTGCCAGCTCACCACGACGCTCCGGGACAGGGGACTTATCACCCCTCCACTTT. It specifies CASSPRRSGTGDLSPLHF. The complete variable domain, with remaining parts taken from reference TRBV18 and TRBJ1-6, reads NAGVMQNPRHLVRRRGQEARLRCSPMKGHSHVYWYRQLPEEGLKFMVYLQKENIIDESGMPKERFSAEFPKEGPSILRIQQVVRGDSAAYFCASSPRRSGTGDLSPLHFGNGTRLTVT.

This sequence joins TRBV18 and TRBJ2-1; D is perhaps TRBD2 (6 bases). Trimming pared 2 bases from V and 8 bases from J, leaving 19 bases between. There are 16 residues in the CDR3. Germline CDR1 and CDR2: KGHSH and LQKENI. The CDR3 region is CASSPLTGSWDDEQFF. The CDR3 DNA is TGTGCCAGCTCACCATTGACCGGGAGTTGGGACGATGAGCAGTTCTTC.

About this clone: A read error is likely here: a far larger clone is one base away. This sequence joins TRBV30 and TRBJ2-2, with a weak D call TRBD2 (5 bases). CDR3 length: 17 amino acids. Germline lookup yields CDR1 GTSNPN and CDR2 SVGIG (reference sequence). CDR3 in DNA: TGTGCCCGGGGATTACCCGCCGGGCGGGCGAACAACGGGGAGCTGTTTTTT. Its translation is CARGLPAGRANNGELFF.

Turning to this clone: This sequence is one base from a far larger clone and is likely a read error. In the same sample, other DNA sequences code for this CDR3. The chain links TRBV30 to TRBJ2-6; D possibly corresponds to TRBD2 (6 bases). The CDR3 spans 14 residues. Germline values: CDR1 GTSNPN, CDR2 SVGIG (reference sequence). In DNA, the CDR3 is TGTGCCTGGAGCGGGGGTTCTGGGGCCAACGTCCTGACATTC. Translating gives CAWSGGSGANVLTF.

The rearrangement joins TRBV2 to TRBJ2-2; 7 bases are a match to TRBD2. Trimming cost V 10 bases and J 3 bases; bases outside gene matches: 8. The CDR3 is 14 amino acids. Germline values: CDR1 SNHLY, CDR2 FYNNEI. For the CDR3, the DNA is TGTGCCACCCTGGGGGAGGGATACACCGGGGAGCTGTTTTTT. Translation gives CATLGEGYTGELFF.

This clone was counted once. The chain has TRBV5-5 and TRBJ1-5, with D hard to call. V was shortened by 0 bases and J by 9 bases, with 13 bases between the two germline ends. The CDR3 length is 14 residues. Germline V gives CDR1 SGHKS, CDR2 YYEKEE (reference sequence). Here the CDR3 DNA reads TGTGCCAGCAGCTTGGCCCTAGGTGTTTTGCCCCAGCATTTT. This codes for CASSLALGVLPQHF. Full variable domain (outside the CDR3, taken from reference TRBV5-5 and TRBJ1-5): DAGVTQSPTHLIKTRGQQVTLRCSPISGHKSVSWYQQVLGQGPQFIFQYYEKEERGRGNFPDRFSARQFPNYSSELNVNALLLGDSALYLCASSLALGVLPQHFGDGTRLSIL.

The count of this clone is one. It differs at one base from a far larger clone, so likely a read error. The rearrangement links TRBV7-9 to TRBJ2-3, with D perhaps matching TRBD1 or TRBD2 (5 bases each). The germline CDR1 and CDR2 sequences are SEHNR and FQNEAQ (reference sequence). The length of the CDR3 is 15 residues. CDR3 nucleotides: TGTGCCAGCAGCTTAGGGGTAGCGCACACAGGTACGCAGTATTTT. Translating it yields CASSLGVAHTGTQYF. Using reference TRBV7-9 and TRBJ2-3 for the parts outside the CDR3, the full variable domain is DTGVSQNPRHKITKRGQNVTFRCDPISEHNRLYWYRQTLGQGPEFLTYFQNEAQLEKSRLLSDRFSAERPKGSFSTLEIQRTEQGDSAMYLCASSLGVAHTGTQYFGPGTRLTVL.

A remark on this clone: Being one base from a much bigger clone, this may be a read error. Different DNA sequences within this sample yield the same CDR3. V gene TRBV6-4 combines with J gene TRBJ1-1, with D unresolved. Trimming cost V 3 bases and J 9 bases, with 14 bases left between them. The V gene's germline CDR1 is MRHNA and CDR2 SNTAGT. The CDR3 sequence is 13 residues long. The CDR3 here is CASSEGGDSKAFF. The CDR3 nucleotides are TGTGCCAGCAGTGAGGGTGGTGACTCGAAAGCTTTCTTT.

The chain has TRBV7-9 and TRBJ2-2; 8 bases agree with TRBD1. CDR3 size: 16 residues. Germline-derived CDR1 and CDR2 are SEHNR and FQNEAQ (reference sequence). With V trimmed by 5 bases and J by 4 bases, 9 bases remained unmatched. The CDR3 DNA reads TGTGCCAGCAGCCCTGACAGGGGAGGAGGCACCGGGGAGCTGTTTTTT. Translated: CASSPDRGGGTGELFF.